This TCR beta chain was identified in a study of somatic mutations in cytotoxic T cells in rheumatoid arthritis. Study-wide findings and caveats: There were about an eighth of the roughly 65 patients in whom the largest CD8+ clone exceeded 20% of CD8+ cells. There was no knowledge of the antigen targets of the expanded CD8+ clones.

As handled by the study authors: When patient CD8+ clones larger than 1% were compared with published virus-specific TCRB sequences, few matched. Repertoires were generated with immunoSEQ multiplex PCR, while TCRdb's copy carries only in-frame clones and drops some. V and J calls and clone size follow that table, whereas D and trimming were derived from the DNA. The sample carries 15,000 or so clones, roughly 82% recorded once. A note on this clone: Its antigen is still unknown.

The study pulled out CD4+ and CD8+ cells with positive magnetic bead selection and then checked their purity by flow cytometry. The receptor comes from a woman between 50 and 59 years old with rheumatoid arthritis. The sample was CD8+ T cells sorted from blood.

DNA for the CDR3: TGCGCCAGCAGCCAAGATGGGGCAGCTGGGGCCAACGTCCTGACTTTC. This encodes CASSQDGAAGANVLTF. The chain links TRBV4-1 to TRBJ2-6; TRBD1 might be the D (5 bases). The germline V and J ends were trimmed by 0 bases and 2 bases, with 8 bases remaining between them. The CDR3 totals 16 residues. Germline V gives CDR1 MGHRA, CDR2 YSYEKL.